This T cell receptor beta chain was sequenced in a study of T cells in Graves' hyperthyroidism and ophthalmopathy. The study excluded patients with uncontrolled infection, other autoimmune disease, pregnancy or lactation. Authors of the study amplified TCR beta CDR3 regions from RNA transcripts. The HTBI primer set drove a first-round RT-PCR of the TCR CDR3. Via MiXCR, TCRdb re-called the multiplex PCR reads, giving one row per CDR3 protein. Counted here are 480,000 or so distinct CDR3 sequences, around 43% occurring once; the ten biggest clones make up 44%. This TCR came from an adult woman with Graves' disease, either hyperthyroidism or ophthalmopathy (not recorded which). Sequencing input: peripheral blood or thyroid tissue (not recorded which).

The CDR3 DNA follows: TGTGCCAGCAGCTTATGGAGTAACTTTTATAATTCACCCCTCCACTTT. Residues: CASSLWSNFYNSPLHF. The chain recombines TRBV7-2 with TRBJ1-6; no clear D. The V and J ends lost 2 bases and 4 bases respectively, with 12 bases between them. Germline V gene lookup returns CDR1 SGHTA and CDR2 FQGNSA. The CDR3 consists of 16 residues.